This T cell receptor (beta chain) was recovered during a study of immune heterogeneity within non-small cell lung tumors. Multiplex PCR (32 V and 13 J primers) was used to amplify the TCR beta CDR3. Each CDR3 protein gets one entry after TCRdb re-called the multiplex PCR reads with MiXCR. The sample includes around 4,200 distinct CDR3 sequences, less than 25% seen only once; the top ten take approximately 9.8%. Bulk tumor genomic DNA, about 600 ng per sample, was used as template. Spaced far apart, several biopsies were taken from each primary tumor during surgery. Patients had untreated, newly diagnosed non-small cell lung cancer and underwent curative surgery. Donation came from patients with newly diagnosed non-small cell lung cancer who were having surgery with curative intent. Overall study results and limits: Identical dominant CDR3 beta clonotypes recurred among a patient's tumor sites, alongside site-unique high-frequency clones. For local T-cell clonality, the correlation with local tumor mutational burden was moderate but significant (R about 0.34).

This clonotype is judged large. Its antigen is currently unknown. This CDR3 is built from 15 residues. Trimming cost V 9 bases and J 5 bases; bases outside gene matches: 10. The V gene's germline CDR1 is MNHEY and CDR2 SMNVEV (reference sequence). Specimen: lung tumor tissue. The origin of this receptor is a man aged 50 or older with non-small cell lung cancer. The chain employs TRBV27 and TRBJ2-2; 9 bases map to TRBD1. For the CDR3, the DNA is TGTGCCAGTAGACAGCCTGGACAGGGGACCGGGGAGCTGTTTTTT. Its protein is CASRQPGQGTGELFF.